This T cell receptor beta chain was documented in a study of T cells expressing NK-cell markers. TCRdb processed the 5' RACE reads again and assigns one entry to each CDR3 protein, with no DNA. This sample's clone table lists fewer than 300,000 distinct CDR3 sequences. Germline CDR1 SGHTA, CDR2 FQGNSA. The CDR3 runs 14 residues. The source material was blood T cells: a sorted CD56 or NKG2C T cell subset, CD4+ or CD8+ T cells, or bulk PBMC T cells (not recorded which). The rearrangement links TRBV7-2 to TRBJ2-7. This TCR came from a woman between 18 and 70 years old in good health. CDR3 loop: CASSPDRGPYEQYF.